This TCR beta chain was sequenced during a study of OX40 agonist ivuxolimab in advanced cancers. Study overall: Checkpoint inhibitors had been given previously to 35% to 50% of patients. Study-wide findings and caveats: Averaging showed that CD8+ T cells had more expanded clones than CD4+ did. Doses of 0.1 to 3.0 mg/kg were accompanied by clonal expansion of CD4+ and CD8+ blood T cells by week 6.

Data came from immunoSEQ multiplex PCR; TCRdb stores just in-frame clones and leaves some out. Among about 78,000 clones, about 91% were seen once, and the ten largest hold around 2.8%. Collection of blood occurred at baseline, at cycle 4 day 1, and at cycle 7 day 1. The germline V and J ends were trimmed by 8 bases and 1 base, with 12 bases remaining between them. This CDR3 contains 14 residues. Germline V gene data show CDR1 as WSHSY and CDR2 as SAAADI. Notes on this clone: What it binds is unknown.

The source is an adult with an advanced solid tumor such as melanoma, head and neck, liver or kidney cancer. The chain joins TRBV10-2 to TRBJ2-1, with D perhaps matching TRBD1 or TRBD2 (5 bases each). Sequencing was performed on CD4+ or CD8+ T cells sorted from blood, taken in a trial of the OX40 agonist ivuxolimab. The CDR3 DNA reads TGCGCCAGCGGGGACGGCTTTTCCTACAATGAGCAGTTCTTC. As protein: CASGDGFSYNEQFF.